This T cell receptor (beta chain) was recovered during a study of blood T cell repertoires in COVID-19. The CDR3 runs to 14 residues. V lost 4 bases, J lost 3 bases, and 6 bases stayed unmatched. CDR1 and CDR2 from the germline V gene are MGHDK and SYGVNS. Using immunoSEQ multiplex PCR, the repertoire was profiled, and TCRdb retains in-frame clones only, with some absent. The sample has 150,000 to 200,000 clones, approximately 89% seen once. The chain uses TRBV25-1 and TRBJ2-7, with 7 bases aligning to TRBD1. The source is a woman aged 18-29 years who had recovered from COVID-19. The sequenced material came from PBMCs or T cells enriched from blood (not recorded which). The CDR3 DNA follows: TGTGCCAGCAGTGGCTGGGACAGAGGCTACGAGCAGTACTTC. Translating it yields CASSGWDRGYEQYF.